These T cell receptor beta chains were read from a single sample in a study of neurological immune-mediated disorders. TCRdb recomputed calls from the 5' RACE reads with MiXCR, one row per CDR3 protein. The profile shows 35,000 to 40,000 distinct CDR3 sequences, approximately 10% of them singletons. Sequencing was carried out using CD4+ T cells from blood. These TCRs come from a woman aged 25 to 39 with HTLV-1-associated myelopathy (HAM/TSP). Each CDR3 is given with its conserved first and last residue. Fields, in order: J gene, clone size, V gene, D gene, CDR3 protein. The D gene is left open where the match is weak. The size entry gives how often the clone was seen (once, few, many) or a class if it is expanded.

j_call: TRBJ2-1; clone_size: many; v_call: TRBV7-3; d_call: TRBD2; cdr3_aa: CASSPDRGGTNEQFF
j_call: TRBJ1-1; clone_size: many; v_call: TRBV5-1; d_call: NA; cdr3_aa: CASSLSRTANEAFF
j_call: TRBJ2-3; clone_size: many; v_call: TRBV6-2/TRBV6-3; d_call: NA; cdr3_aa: CASRELGLFTDTQYF
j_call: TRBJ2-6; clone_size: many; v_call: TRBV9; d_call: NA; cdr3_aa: CASNSASGANVLTF
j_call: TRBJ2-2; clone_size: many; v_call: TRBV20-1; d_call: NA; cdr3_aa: CSAATLATGELFF
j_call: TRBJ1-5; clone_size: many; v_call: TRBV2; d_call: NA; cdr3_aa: CASREQGDQPQHF
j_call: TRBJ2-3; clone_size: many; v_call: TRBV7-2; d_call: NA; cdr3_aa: CASSWKTSDTQYF
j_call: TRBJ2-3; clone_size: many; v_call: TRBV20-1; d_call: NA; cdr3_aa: CSASWATSTDTQYF
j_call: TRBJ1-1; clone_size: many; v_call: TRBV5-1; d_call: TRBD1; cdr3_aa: CASSIQGMGNTEAFF
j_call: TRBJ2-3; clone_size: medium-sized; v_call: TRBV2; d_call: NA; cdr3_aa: CASSTVPDTQYF
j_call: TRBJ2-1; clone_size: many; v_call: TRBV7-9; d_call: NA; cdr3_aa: CASSSGPLTYNEQFF